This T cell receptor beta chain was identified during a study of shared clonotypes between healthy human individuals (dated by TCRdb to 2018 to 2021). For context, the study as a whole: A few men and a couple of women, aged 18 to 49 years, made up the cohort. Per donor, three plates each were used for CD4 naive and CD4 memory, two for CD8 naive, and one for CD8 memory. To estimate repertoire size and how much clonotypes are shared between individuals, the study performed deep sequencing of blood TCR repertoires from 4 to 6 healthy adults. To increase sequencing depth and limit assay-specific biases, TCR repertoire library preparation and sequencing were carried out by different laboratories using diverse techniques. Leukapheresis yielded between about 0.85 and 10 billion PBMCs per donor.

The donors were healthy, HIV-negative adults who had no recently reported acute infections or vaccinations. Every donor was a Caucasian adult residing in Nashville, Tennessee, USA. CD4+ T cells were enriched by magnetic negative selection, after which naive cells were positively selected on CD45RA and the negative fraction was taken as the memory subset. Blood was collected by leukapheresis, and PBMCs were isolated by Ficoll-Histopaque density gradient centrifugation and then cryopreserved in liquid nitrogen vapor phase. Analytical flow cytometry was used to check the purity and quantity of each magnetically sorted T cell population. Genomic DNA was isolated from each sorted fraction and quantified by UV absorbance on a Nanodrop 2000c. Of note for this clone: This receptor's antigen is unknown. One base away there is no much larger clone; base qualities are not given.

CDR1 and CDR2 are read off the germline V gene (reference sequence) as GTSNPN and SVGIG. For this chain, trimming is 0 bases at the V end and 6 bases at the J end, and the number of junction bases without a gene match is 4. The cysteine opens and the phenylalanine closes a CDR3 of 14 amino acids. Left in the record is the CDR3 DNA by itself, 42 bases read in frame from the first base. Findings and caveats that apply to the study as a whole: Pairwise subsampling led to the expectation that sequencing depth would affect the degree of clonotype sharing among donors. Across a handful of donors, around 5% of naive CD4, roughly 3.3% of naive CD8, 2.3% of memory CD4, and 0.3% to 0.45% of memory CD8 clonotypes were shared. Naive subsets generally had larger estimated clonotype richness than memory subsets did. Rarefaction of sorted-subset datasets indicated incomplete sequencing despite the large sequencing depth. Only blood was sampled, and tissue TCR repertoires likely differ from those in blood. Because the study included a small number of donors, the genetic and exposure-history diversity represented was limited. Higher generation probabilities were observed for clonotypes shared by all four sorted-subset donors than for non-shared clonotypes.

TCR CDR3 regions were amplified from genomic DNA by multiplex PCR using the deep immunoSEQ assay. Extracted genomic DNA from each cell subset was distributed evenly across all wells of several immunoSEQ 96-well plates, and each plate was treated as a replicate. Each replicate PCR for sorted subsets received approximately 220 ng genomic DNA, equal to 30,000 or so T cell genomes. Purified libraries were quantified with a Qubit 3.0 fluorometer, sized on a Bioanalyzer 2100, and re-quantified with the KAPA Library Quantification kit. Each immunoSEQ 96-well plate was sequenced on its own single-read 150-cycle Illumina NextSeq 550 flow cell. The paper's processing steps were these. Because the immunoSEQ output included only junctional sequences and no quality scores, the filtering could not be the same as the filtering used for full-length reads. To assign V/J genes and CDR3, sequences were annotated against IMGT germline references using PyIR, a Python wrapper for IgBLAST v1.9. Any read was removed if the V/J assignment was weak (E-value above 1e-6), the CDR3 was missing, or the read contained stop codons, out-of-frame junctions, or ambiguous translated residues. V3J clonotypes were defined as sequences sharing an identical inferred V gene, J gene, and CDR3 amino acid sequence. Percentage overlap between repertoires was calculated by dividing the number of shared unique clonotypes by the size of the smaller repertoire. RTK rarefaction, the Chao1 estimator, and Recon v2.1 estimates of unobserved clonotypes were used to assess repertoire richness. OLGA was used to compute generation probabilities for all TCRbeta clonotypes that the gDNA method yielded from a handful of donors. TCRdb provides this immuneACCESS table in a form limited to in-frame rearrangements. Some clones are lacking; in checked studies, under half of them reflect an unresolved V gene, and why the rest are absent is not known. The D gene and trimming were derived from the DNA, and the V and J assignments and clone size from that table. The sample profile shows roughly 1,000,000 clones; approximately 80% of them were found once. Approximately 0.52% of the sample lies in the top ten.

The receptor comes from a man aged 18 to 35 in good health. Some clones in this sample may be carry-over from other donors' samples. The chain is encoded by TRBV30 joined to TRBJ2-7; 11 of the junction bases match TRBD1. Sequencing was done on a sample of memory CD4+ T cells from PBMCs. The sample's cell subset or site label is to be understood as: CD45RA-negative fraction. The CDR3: CAWSVGTGGGEQYF. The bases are TGTGCCTGGAGTGTAGGGACAGGGGGGGGCGAGCAGTACTTC. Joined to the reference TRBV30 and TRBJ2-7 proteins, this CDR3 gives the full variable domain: SQTIHQWPATLVQPVGSPLSLECTVEGTSNPNLYWYRQAAGRGLQLLFYSVGIGQISSEVPQNLSASRPQDRQFILSSKKLLLSDSGFYLCAWSVGTGGGEQYFGPGTRLTVT.